This T cell receptor beta chain was identified during a study of spatial heterogeneity in lung cancer (dated by TCRdb to between 2017 and 2020). Background on the whole study: Beta-chain transcripts were consistently detected in greater numbers than alpha-chain transcripts, which likely reflects a higher abundance of beta-chain transcripts. TCR alpha and beta repertoires were quantitatively compared across multiple tumor regions, matched nontumor lung and blood in non-small cell lung cancer. In the raw uncorrected reads, each unique combination of TCR and UMI appeared more than ten times on average. At surgery, 220 tumor regions, around 64 matched nontumor lung samples and 56 PBMC samples were TCR-sequenced for both alpha and beta chains. The study linked features of the TCR repertoire to counts of nonsynonymous mutations, which were determined by whole-exome sequencing of tumor tissue.

In the paper's terms, the time point label means: sample taken at primary tumor resection. TCR sequencing used whole RNA extracted from tumor and nontumor lung tissue, or from cryopreserved PBMC samples, without cell sorting. Samples were obtained from 65 to 90 patients with early-stage, untreated non-small cell lung cancer from the lung TRACERx cohort. Patients were selected for TCR sequencing only if sufficient RNA was available from at least two tumor regions. The library was generated by 5' RACE. Data came from a NextSeq 500. In the TCR library protocol, a unique molecular identifier was attached to each TCR cDNA molecule so that PCR and sequencing errors could be corrected. Processing in the source paper ran as follows. TCR identification, UMI-based error correction and CDR3 extraction were performed with Decombinator tools. TCRs above a frequency of 2 per 1,000, corresponding to the top 1% of the tumor frequency distribution, were defined as expanded. Renyi diversity was computed with the R vegan package after each repertoire had been subsampled 100 times to 5,000 TCRs. CDR3 similarity networks were built from amino acid triplet string-kernel similarity, with CDR3s being connected when pairwise similarity was above 0.82. The public reads were quality trimmed at Q25 with fastp and then assembled into clones with MiXCR by TCRdb, keeping productive beta chains. Rows are unified per CDR3 protein, each entry keeping the most common DNA and genes. The V and J calls were not made by the authors but by TCRdb's processing. Within this sample are about 95,000 distinct CDR3 sequences, with 7.5% to 10% of them counted one time only. The top ten clones comprise 6.5% to 8.5% of the sample.

The paper as a whole reports these results and caveats: Confirming at a functional level the hypothesis that regional TCRs recognize regional mutations was considered to require additional single-cell paired TCR alpha and beta sequencing. Ubiquitous expanded tumor TCRs showed up in blood more often at tumor resection than at routine follow-up.

Ten or more counts support this clonotype. The antigen it recognizes is unknown. Qualities for individual bases were not recorded, and no much larger clone is one base off. From its cysteine to its phenylalanine, the CDR3 spans 15 amino acids. CDR3 DNA only is kept here, 45 bases in frame from base 1. Looking up the germline V gene (reference sequence) yields CDR1 GTSNPN and CDR2 SVGIG. V and J are trimmed by 2 bases and 3 bases, and the gene matches miss 5 bases of the junction. The TCR was taken from a male donor with early-stage non-small cell lung cancer. The chain links TRBV30 with TRBJ2-1, and 9 bases in between align with TRBD2. The specimen comprised PBMCs, sampled at surgery. The DNA sequence reads TGTGCCTGGAGTTTCGGGACTAGCCTCTACAATGAGCAGTTCTTC. The translation is CAWSFGTSLYNEQFF.